The 6 T cell receptor beta chains reported below all come from one sample, sequenced in a study of immune characterization of retroperitoneal liposarcoma. Using its own MiXCR run on the PCR reads, TCRdb lists one record per CDR3 protein. This sample has about 9,500 distinct CDR3 sequences, with 25% to 35% found just once. Material: tumor tissue. The receptors stem from a male donor with retroperitoneal liposarcoma.

V usage is TRBV6-1 and J usage is TRBJ1-2, with D hard to call. The CDR3 covers 12 residues. V lost 6 bases to trimming and J lost 6 bases, with 11 bases between them. Germline V lookup: CDR1 MNHNS, CDR2 SASEGT. CDR3 loop: CASRGGSNGYTF. The CDR3 nucleotides are TGTGCCAGCAGGGGTGGATCAAATGGCTACACCTTC.

This clonotype appeared many times. This chain joins TRBV11-3 and TRBJ2-1; D not certain. Germline CDR1 reads SGHNT; CDR2 reads YENEEA. The CDR3 is made up of 12 amino acids. Trimming removed 6 bases at V and 4 bases at J, with 7 bases between. In DNA, the CDR3 is TGTGCCAGCAGGGACCGTTACAATGAGCAGTTCTTC. Translation: CASRDRYNEQFF. Supplemented by reference TRBV11-3 and TRBJ2-1, the full variable domain reads EAGVVQSPRYKIIEKKQPVAFWCNPISGHNTLYWYLQNLGQGPELLIRYENEEAVDDSQLPKDRFSAERLKGVDSTLKIQPAELGDSAVYLCASRDRYNEQFFGPGTRLTVL.

The genes are TRBV6-1 and TRBJ2-1, with D tentatively TRBD1 or TRBD2 (5 bases each). CDR3 length equals 14 residues. V lost 5 bases and J lost 6, with 14 bases in between. Germline CDR1 is MNHNS and CDR2 is SASEGT. The DNA of the CDR3 is TGTGCCAGCAGTCCGGGGAGTGGGGCCAATGAGCAGTTCTTC. Translated, it gives CASSPGSGANEQFF.

The chain couples TRBV6-8 to TRBJ1-2, with 9 bases matching TRBD1. Trimming took 6 bases from V and 4 from J; bases not matched to a gene: 3. The CDR3 covers 13 residues. Germline V lookup: CDR1 MNHGY, CDR2 SAAAGT. CDR3 in DNA: TGTGCCAGCAGCTCGGACAGGGGCTATGGCTACACCTTC. Encoded protein: CASSSDRGYGYTF.

The V gene is TRBV25-1, the J gene TRBJ2-6; 10 nucleotides match TRBD1. The CDR3 runs 20 residues. Germline V gives CDR1 MGHDK, CDR2 SYGVNS. V dropped 3 bases and J dropped 0; count of bases not matched to a gene: 11. CDR3 residues: CASSDFVRTGGPSGANVLTF. CDR3 in DNA: TGTGCCAGCAGTGATTTCGTCCGGACAGGGGGACCCTCTGGGGCCAACGTCCTGACTTTC.

This clonotype is medium-sized. V gene TRBV6-1 combines with J gene TRBJ2-1; possibly TRBD1 for D (5 bases). The DNA end lines up better with TRBJ2-7; the J call may be wrong. Germline V lookup: CDR1 MNHNS, CDR2 SASEGT. CDR3 length equals 12 residues. The CDR3 loop is CASRDSSREQYF. CDR3 sequence (DNA): TGTGCCAGCAGAGACAGTTCCCGTGAGCAGTACTTC.